Each of the 29 T cell receptor beta chains below was sequenced from the same sample in a study of T cells in Graves' hyperthyroidism and ophthalmopathy (dated by TCRdb to between 2018 and 2021). The method was multiplex PCR. Sequencing relied on an Illumina HiSeq 2000. The TCR beta CDR3 regions were amplified from the RNA transcripts. For the first round of RT-PCR on the TCR CDR3, the HTBI primer set was used together with the Qiagen OneStep RT-PCR kit. TCRdb reprocessing: public reads trimmed at Q25 with fastp, clones called with MiXCR, in-frame beta chains kept. Identical CDR3 proteins give one entry, which carries the most common genes and DNA. The sample table lists 350,000 to 400,000 distinct CDR3 sequences, approximately 15% of them with a count of one. 9.5% to 11% of the sample lies in the top ten. Sequencing was performed on blood. All receptors come from an older woman with Graves' hyperthyroidism.

This clonotype was observed at least ten times. The chain uses TRBV24-1 and TRBJ1-5; D gene ambiguous. Trimming pared 0 bases from V and 3 bases from J, leaving 2 bases between. Germline CDR1 KGHDR, CDR2 SFDVKD. The CDR3 has 13 amino acids. CDR3 amino acids: CATSDLANQPQHF. CDR3 DNA sequence: TGTGCCACCAGTGATTTGGCCAATCAGCCCCAGCATTTT.

This clonotype was counted at least ten times. The chain uses TRBV12-3 or TRBV12-4 and TRBJ2-3, with a tentative D call TRBD2 (6 bases). Trimming pared 3 bases from V and 1 base from J, leaving 11 bases between. The length of the CDR3 is 15 residues. The CDR3 DNA follows: TGTGCCAGCAGTTTCTCGCCTAGCGGCACAGATACGCAGTATTTT. Protein product: CASSFSPSGTDTQYF.

This clonotype was seen ten or more times. This sequence joins TRBV29-1 and TRBJ2-7; possibly TRBD1 or TRBD2 for D (5 bases each). Per the germline V gene, CDR1 is SQVTM and CDR2 is ANQGSEA. V lost 4 bases to trimming and J lost 5 bases, with 15 bases between them. This CDR3 is 13 amino acids long. CDR3 in DNA: TGCAGCGTTGGCCAAGGCAGGGACCACGAGCAGTACTTC. Translating gives CSVGQGRDHEQYF.

This clonotype has at least ten counts. The chain couples TRBV6-5 to TRBJ2-1; D possibly corresponds to TRBD2 (5 bases). CDR3 length: 17 amino acids. CDR1 and CDR2 from the germline V gene are MNHEY and SVGAGI. Trimming pared 2 bases from V and 0 bases from J, leaving 14 bases between. The CDR3, as DNA: TGTGCCAGCAGTTACGTAATAGCGTTGAGCTCCTACAATGAGCAGTTCTTC. Residues: CASSYVIALSSYNEQFF.

This clonotype was observed at least ten times. The gene calls are TRBV24-1 and TRBJ2-1, with D maybe TRBD1 (5 bases). Trimming removed 1 base at V and 2 bases at J, with 11 bases between. CDR3 length equals 16 residues. In germline, CDR1 is KGHDR, CDR2 SFDVKD. This chain's CDR3 is CATSDFSRDTYNEQFF. CDR3 coding DNA: TGTGCCACCAGTGATTTCTCCAGGGATACCTACAATGAGCAGTTCTTC.

This chain uses TRBV11-2 with TRBJ2-4, with 7 bases fitting TRBD2. Germline V gene lookup returns CDR1 SGHAT and CDR2 FQNNGV. The length of the CDR3 is 17 residues. The junction had 13 bases not matched to a gene; V was cut back by 6 bases and J by 2 bases. The CDR3 here is CASRSSAGVPSKNIQYF. The CDR3 coding sequence is TGTGCCAGCAGATCCTCCGCGGGAGTTCCTTCCAAAAACATTCAGTACTTC.

This clonotype was detected many times. J is TRBJ2-1 and V is TRBV11-2, with 9 bases that match TRBD1. The germline CDR1 and CDR2 sequences are SGHAT and FQNNGV. The trim removed 2 bases at V and 0 bases at J, leaving 5 bases unmatched. The CDR3 has 17 amino acids. This CDR3 is CASSLTGGSSSYNEQFF. The DNA for the CDR3 is TGTGCCAGCAGCTTAACAGGGGGCTCGAGCTCCTACAATGAGCAGTTCTTC.

The chain links TRBV29-1 to TRBJ2-5; D not certain. This CDR3 comprises 13 residues. Per the germline V gene, CDR1 is SQVTM and CDR2 is ANQGSEA. Deletions cut 5 bases from V and 4 bases from J, with 14 bases between. CDR3 in amino acids: CSVSGVSGETQYF. CDR3 DNA: TGCAGCGTTTCCGGCGTTTCGGGAGAGACCCAGTACTTC.

This clonotype was detected ten times or more. The V call is TRBV6-6, the J call TRBJ1-1, with D unresolved. The CDR3 has 15 residues. Trimming pared 2 bases from V and 0 bases from J, leaving 10 bases between. CDR1 is MNHNY and CDR2 is SVGAGI in the germline V gene (reference sequence). In nucleotides, the CDR3 is TGTGCCAGCAGTTACGAAAGGGTCGTGAACACTGAAGCTTTCTTT. Protein sequence: CASSYERVVNTEAFF.

This clonotype was recorded a few times. One base away lies a much larger clone, so this may be a sequencing read error. This CDR3 is missing its conserved last phenylalanine or tryptophan, likely due to a read error. The genes are TRBV7-8 and TRBJ2-7; 8 nucleotides align to TRBD1. Germline CDR1 reads SGHVS; CDR2 reads FQNEAQ. The V segment lost 2 bases and the J segment 1 base; nucleotides outside the gene matches: 4. This CDR3 is built from 15 residues. CDR3 sequence: CASSLSGQGSYEQYL. CDR3 bases: TGTGCCAGCAGCTTATCAGGACAGGGATCCTACGAGCAGTACCTC.

This clonotype was recorded at least ten times. The V call is TRBV5-1, the J call TRBJ1-1, with a possible D match to TRBD1 (6 bases). V dropped 7 bases and J dropped 3 bases, with 22 bases sitting between them. Germline CDR1 and CDR2: SGHRS and YFSETQ. The CDR3 runs 16 residues. The CDR3, as DNA: TGCGCCAGCGCCCCCACAGGGACCGGGCGGGACACTGAAGCTTTCTTT. Protein product: CASAPTGTGRDTEAFF.

This clonotype was picked up many times. The chain joins TRBV10-3 to TRBJ2-7; a possible D gene is TRBD2 (6 bases). This CDR3 contains 15 residues. The V gene lost 0 bases and the J gene lost 4 bases, with 13 bases spanning the gap. Germline V gene data show CDR1 as ENHRY and CDR2 as SYGVKD. The chain's CDR3 is CAISESASGVYEQYF. DNA for the CDR3: TGTGCCATCAGTGAGTCCGCTTCGGGGGTGTACGAGCAGTACTTC.

In its sample, this clonotype was seen many times. This sequence joins TRBV5-1 and TRBJ2-1; maybe TRBD2 (6 bases). CDR1 and CDR2 (germline): SGHRS, YFSETQ. The CDR3 consists of 15 residues. V dropped 0 bases and J dropped 4 bases, with 11 bases sitting between them. The CDR3 DNA reads TGCGCCAGCAGCTTGGCAACAGGAGGGTACAATGAGCAGTTCTTC. It codes for CASSLATGGYNEQFF.

This clonotype appeared many times. The chain carries TRBV18 and TRBJ2-7; 10 bases agree with TRBD2. V dropped 5 bases and J dropped 3; count of bases not matched to a gene: 7. CDR3 length equals 15 residues. Per the germline V gene, CDR1 is KGHSH and CDR2 is LQKENI. The CDR3, as DNA: TGTGCCAGCTCAACCGGGACTAGCGAATACTACGAGCAGTACTTC. Its translation is CASSTGTSEYYEQYF.

There are a few counts of this clonotype. The CDR3 loop reads CASSVALGGDTQYF. In nucleotides, the CDR3 is TGTGCCAGCAGCGTGGCCCTGGGGGGAGATACGCAGTATTTT. The chain is built from TRBV11-2 and TRBJ2-3; TRBD2 is a possible D gene (6 bases). Germline V CDR1 and CDR2: SGHAT, FQNNGV. The CDR3 covers 14 residues. Trimming removed 5 bases from V and 5 bases from J, with 14 bases in between.

This clonotype came up many times. The chain uses TRBV20-1 and TRBJ2-1; TRBD1 aligns across 7 bases. The CDR3 has 14 residues. Germline V gene data show CDR1 as DFQATT and CDR2 as SNEGSKA (reference sequence). Trimming at V came to 4 bases and at J to 1 base, leaving 4 bases not matched to a gene. As DNA, the CDR3 is TGCAGTGCTAATTCAGGGGGTTCCTACAATGAGCAGTTCTTC. Translated, it gives CSANSGGSYNEQFF.

This clonotype was recorded at least ten times. V usage is TRBV11-2 and J usage is TRBJ2-1; D is tentatively TRBD1 or TRBD2 (5 bases each). The CDR3 length is 16 residues. CDR1 and CDR2 from the germline V gene are SGHAT and FQNNGV. Trimming removed 4 bases at V and 2 bases at J, with 15 bases between. The CDR3 reads CASSSQRGVAYNEQFF. CDR3 sequence (DNA): TGTGCCAGCAGCTCACAGAGGGGAGTGGCCTACAATGAGCAGTTCTTC.

This clonotype has at least ten counts. V is TRBV30 and J is TRBJ1-4; D unclear. The CDR3 extends over 13 amino acids. Germline CDR1 reads GTSNPN; CDR2 reads SVGIG (reference sequence). Trimming took 3 bases from V and 8 from J, leaving 13 bases between them. DNA for the CDR3: TGTGCCTGGAGCCTGGGGAAAGGGGAAAAACTGTTTTTT. This gives the protein CAWSLGKGEKLFF.

This clonotype was found many times. The chain couples TRBV28 to TRBJ1-5; D is possibly TRBD1 (5 bases). CDR1 MDHEN and CDR2 SYDVKM come from the germline V gene. V was shortened by 7 bases and J by 3 bases, with 7 bases between the two germline ends. The CDR3 is 12 amino acids. The CDR3 DNA follows: TGTGCCAGCACCGGGGCCAATCAGCCCCAGCATTTT. Its translation: CASTGANQPQHF.

At least ten counts were recorded for this clonotype. The chain combines TRBV12-3 or TRBV12-4 with TRBJ1-1; D not resolved. Trimming cost V 7 bases and J 5 bases, with 11 bases left between them. This CDR3 region has 12 residues. DNA of the CDR3: TGTGCCAGCAAGCAAACCGGGACTGAAGCTTTCTTT. This sequence encodes CASKQTGTEAFF.

Ten or more counts support this clonotype. J is TRBJ2-5 and V is TRBV11-3; possible D gene TRBD2, 6 bases. Germline V lookup: CDR1 SGHNT, CDR2 YENEEA. The length of the CDR3 is 14 residues. Trimming cost V 5 bases and J 0 bases, with 10 bases left between them. CDR3 residues: CASSAGPNQETQYF. The CDR3 DNA reads TGTGCCAGCAGCGCGGGACCGAACCAAGAGACCCAGTACTTC.

This clonotype was found many times. The rearrangement links TRBV7-2 to TRBJ1-5; D uncertain. V was clipped by 0 bases and J by 0 bases, with 6 bases between them. The CDR3 extends over 15 amino acids. Germline loops: CDR1 SGHTA, CDR2 FQGNSA. CDR3 protein: CASSLAGYSNQPQHF. The DNA of the CDR3 is TGTGCCAGCAGCTTAGCCGGCTATAGCAATCAGCCCCAGCATTTT.

CDR3 DNA: TGTGCCAGCAGCAGGGCCGTCGGGACATCTAACACTGAAGCTTTCTTT. It codes for CASSRAVGTSNTEAFF. V and J are TRBV7-9 and TRBJ1-1; perhaps TRBD1 as D (6 bases). Germline V gene data show CDR1 as SEHNR and CDR2 as FQNEAQ (reference sequence). The CDR3 contains 16 residues. The V end was cut by 5 bases, the J end by 2 bases, with 18 bases between.

On this clonotype: A much larger clonotype is one base distant, so this may be a read error. The V and J genes are TRBV6-1 and TRBJ2-1; 11 bases are shared with TRBD2. Germline V gene data show CDR1 as MNHNS and CDR2 as SASEGT. The CDR3 contains 14 residues. Germline trimming cut 6 bases from V and 10 bases from J; bases unmatched to any gene: 8. This chain's CDR3 is CASSARLAGREQFF. The DNA for the CDR3 is TGTGCCAGCAGCGCCCGACTAGCGGGACGGGAGCAGTTCTTC.

The rearrangement uses TRBV20-1 and TRBJ1-4; D unresolved. CDR1 DFQATT and CDR2 SNEGSKA come from the germline V gene (reference sequence). The germline V and J ends were trimmed by 6 bases and 7 bases, with 15 bases remaining between them. This CDR3 has 13 amino acids. DNA of the CDR3: TGCAGTGCGCCAATTGGAAGCGGTGAAAAACTGTTTTTT. It specifies CSAPIGSGEKLFF.

This clonotype occurred many times. The chain is built from TRBV11-2 and TRBJ2-3; 9 bases match TRBD2. Germline CDR1 and CDR2: SGHAT and FQNNGV. The J segment lost 4 bases and the V segment lost 2 bases, leaving 10 bases of the junction unmatched. The CDR3 length is 17 residues. CDR3 sequence: CASSLYVGLAGSDTQYF. CDR3 nucleotides: TGTGCCAGCAGCTTATATGTGGGGCTAGCGGGATCAGATACGCAGTATTTT. Variable domain in full (rest from reference TRBV11-2 and TRBJ2-3): EAGVAQSPRYKIIEKRQSVAFWCNPISGHATLYWYQQILGQGPKLLIQFQNNGVVDDSQLPKDRFSAERLKGVDSTLKIQPAKLEDSAVYLCASSLYVGLAGSDTQYFGPGTRLTVL.

Many counts were recorded for this clonotype. The chain employs TRBV7-9 and TRBJ2-7; 7 bases align to TRBD1. Per the germline V gene, CDR1 is SEHNR and CDR2 is FQNEAQ (reference sequence). The CDR3 consists of 15 residues. Trimming cost V 4 bases and J 4 bases; bases outside gene matches: 10. The CDR3 here is CASSSRQGGRYEQYF. The CDR3 nucleotides read TGTGCCAGCAGCTCCAGACAGGGTGGTAGGTACGAGCAGTACTTC.

The chain employs TRBV5-4 and TRBJ2-3; D may be TRBD1 or TRBD2 (5 bases each). Germline loops: CDR1 SGHNT, CDR2 YYREEE (reference sequence). The CDR3 extends over 13 amino acids. V gave up 2 bases and J gave up 8 bases, with 12 bases separating them. This CDR3 reads CASSFWGYGTQYF. The CDR3 DNA reads TGTGCCAGCAGCTTCTGGGGGTATGGTACGCAGTATTTT.

This sequence joins TRBV5-1 and TRBJ2-4; D possibly corresponds to TRBD2 (6 bases). V was shortened by 2 bases and J by 0 bases, with 9 bases between the two germline ends. The CDR3 is 15 residues long. CDR1 SGHRS and CDR2 YFSETQ come from the germline V gene. As DNA, the CDR3 is TGCGCCAGCAGCTTAGGACTATTAGCCAAAAACATTCAGTACTTC. Protein: CASSLGLLAKNIQYF.